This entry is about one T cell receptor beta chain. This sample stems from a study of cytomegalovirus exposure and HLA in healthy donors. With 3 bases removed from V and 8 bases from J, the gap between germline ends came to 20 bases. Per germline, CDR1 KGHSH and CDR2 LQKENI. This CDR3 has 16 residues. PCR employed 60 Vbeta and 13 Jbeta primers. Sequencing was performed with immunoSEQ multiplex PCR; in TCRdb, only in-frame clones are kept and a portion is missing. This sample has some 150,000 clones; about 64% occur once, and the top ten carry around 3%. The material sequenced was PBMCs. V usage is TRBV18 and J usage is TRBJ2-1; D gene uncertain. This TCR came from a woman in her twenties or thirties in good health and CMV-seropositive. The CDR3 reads CASSPSITEGVDEQFF. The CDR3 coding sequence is TGTGCCAGCTCACCGTCTATTACTGAAGGAGTCGATGAGCAGTTCTTC.